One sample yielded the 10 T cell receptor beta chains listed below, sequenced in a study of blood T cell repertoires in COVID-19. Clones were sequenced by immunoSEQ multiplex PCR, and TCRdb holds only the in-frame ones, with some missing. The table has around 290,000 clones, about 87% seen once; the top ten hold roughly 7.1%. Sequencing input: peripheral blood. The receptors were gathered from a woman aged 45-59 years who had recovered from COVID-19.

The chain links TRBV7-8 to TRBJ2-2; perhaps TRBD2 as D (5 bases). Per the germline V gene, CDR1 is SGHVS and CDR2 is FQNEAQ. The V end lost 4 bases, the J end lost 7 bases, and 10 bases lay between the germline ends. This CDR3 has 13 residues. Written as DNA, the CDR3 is TGTGCCAGCAGCTCCGACCGGGGCGGGGAGCTGTTTTTT. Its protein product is CASSSDRGGELFF. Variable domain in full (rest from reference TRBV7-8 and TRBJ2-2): GAGVSQSPRYKVAKRGQDVALRCDPISGHVSLFWYQQALGQGPEFLTYFQNEAQLDKSGLPSDRFFAERPEGSVSTLKIQRTQQEDSAVYLCASSSDRGGELFFGEGSRLTVL.

The CDR3: CASSLGGDRYYGYTF. Written as DNA, the CDR3 is TGTGCCAGCAGCTTAGGGGGAGACAGGTACTATGGCTACACCTTC. The gene calls are TRBV7-9 and TRBJ1-2; D might be TRBD1 (6 bases). CDR1 SEHNR and CDR2 FQNEAQ come from the germline V gene (reference sequence). This CDR3 region has 15 residues. Trimming removed 1 base at V and 3 bases at J, with 12 bases between.

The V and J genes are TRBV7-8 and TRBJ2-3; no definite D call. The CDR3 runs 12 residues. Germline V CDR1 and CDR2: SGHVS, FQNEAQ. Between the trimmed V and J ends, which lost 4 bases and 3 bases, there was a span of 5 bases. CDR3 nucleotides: TGTGCCAGCAGCTCCGGGACAGATACGCAGTATTTT. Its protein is CASSSGTDTQYF.

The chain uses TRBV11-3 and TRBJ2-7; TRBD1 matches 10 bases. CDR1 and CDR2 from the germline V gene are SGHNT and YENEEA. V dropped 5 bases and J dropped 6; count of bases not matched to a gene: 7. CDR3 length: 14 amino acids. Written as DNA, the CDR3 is TGTGCCAGCAGCCCTGGGACAGGGGTTTTCGAGCAGTACTTC. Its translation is CASSPGTGVFEQYF.

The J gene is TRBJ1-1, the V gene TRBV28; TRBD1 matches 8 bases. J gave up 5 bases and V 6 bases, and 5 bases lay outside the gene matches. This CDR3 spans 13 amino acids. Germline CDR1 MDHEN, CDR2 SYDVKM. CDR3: CASRDRGRTEAFF. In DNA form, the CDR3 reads TGTGCCAGCAGAGACAGGGGAAGGACTGAAGCTTTCTTT.

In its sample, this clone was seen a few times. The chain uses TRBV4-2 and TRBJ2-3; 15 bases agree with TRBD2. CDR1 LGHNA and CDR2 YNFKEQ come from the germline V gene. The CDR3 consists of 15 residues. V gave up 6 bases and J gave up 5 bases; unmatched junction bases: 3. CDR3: CASRGLAGGGDTQYF. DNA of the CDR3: TGTGCCAGCAGAGGACTAGCGGGAGGGGGAGATACGCAGTATTTT.

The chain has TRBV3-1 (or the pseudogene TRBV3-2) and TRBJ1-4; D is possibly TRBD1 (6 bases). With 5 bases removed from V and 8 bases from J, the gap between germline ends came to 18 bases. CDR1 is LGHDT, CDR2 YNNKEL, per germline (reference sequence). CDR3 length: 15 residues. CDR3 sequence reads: CASSLYSGQYEKLFF. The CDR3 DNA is TGTGCCAGCAGCTTATACTCCGGACAGTACGAAAAACTGTTTTTT.

The CDR3 loop is CASSKDTADKQYF. CDR3 coding DNA: TGTGCCAGCAGCAAAGATACCGCGGATAAGCAGTACTTC. V and J are TRBV21-1 and TRBJ2-7; the table's D call of TRBD2 was not tested on the DNA. TRBV21-1 is reported as a pseudogene. The CDR3 is 13 residues long.

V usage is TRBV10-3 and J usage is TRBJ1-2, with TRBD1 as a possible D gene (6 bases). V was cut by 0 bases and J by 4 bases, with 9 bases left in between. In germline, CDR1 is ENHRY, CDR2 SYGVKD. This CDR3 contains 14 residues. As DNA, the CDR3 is TGTGCCATCAGTGAGTCGCGAGGGGGCTATGGCTACACCTTC. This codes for CAISESRGGYGYTF.

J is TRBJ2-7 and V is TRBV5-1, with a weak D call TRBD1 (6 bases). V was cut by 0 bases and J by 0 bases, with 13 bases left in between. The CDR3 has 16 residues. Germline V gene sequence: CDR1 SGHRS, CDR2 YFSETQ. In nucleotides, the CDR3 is TGCGCCAGCAGCTTGGTTGCGCAGGGGAGCTCCTACGAGCAGTACTTC. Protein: CASSLVAQGSSYEQYF.